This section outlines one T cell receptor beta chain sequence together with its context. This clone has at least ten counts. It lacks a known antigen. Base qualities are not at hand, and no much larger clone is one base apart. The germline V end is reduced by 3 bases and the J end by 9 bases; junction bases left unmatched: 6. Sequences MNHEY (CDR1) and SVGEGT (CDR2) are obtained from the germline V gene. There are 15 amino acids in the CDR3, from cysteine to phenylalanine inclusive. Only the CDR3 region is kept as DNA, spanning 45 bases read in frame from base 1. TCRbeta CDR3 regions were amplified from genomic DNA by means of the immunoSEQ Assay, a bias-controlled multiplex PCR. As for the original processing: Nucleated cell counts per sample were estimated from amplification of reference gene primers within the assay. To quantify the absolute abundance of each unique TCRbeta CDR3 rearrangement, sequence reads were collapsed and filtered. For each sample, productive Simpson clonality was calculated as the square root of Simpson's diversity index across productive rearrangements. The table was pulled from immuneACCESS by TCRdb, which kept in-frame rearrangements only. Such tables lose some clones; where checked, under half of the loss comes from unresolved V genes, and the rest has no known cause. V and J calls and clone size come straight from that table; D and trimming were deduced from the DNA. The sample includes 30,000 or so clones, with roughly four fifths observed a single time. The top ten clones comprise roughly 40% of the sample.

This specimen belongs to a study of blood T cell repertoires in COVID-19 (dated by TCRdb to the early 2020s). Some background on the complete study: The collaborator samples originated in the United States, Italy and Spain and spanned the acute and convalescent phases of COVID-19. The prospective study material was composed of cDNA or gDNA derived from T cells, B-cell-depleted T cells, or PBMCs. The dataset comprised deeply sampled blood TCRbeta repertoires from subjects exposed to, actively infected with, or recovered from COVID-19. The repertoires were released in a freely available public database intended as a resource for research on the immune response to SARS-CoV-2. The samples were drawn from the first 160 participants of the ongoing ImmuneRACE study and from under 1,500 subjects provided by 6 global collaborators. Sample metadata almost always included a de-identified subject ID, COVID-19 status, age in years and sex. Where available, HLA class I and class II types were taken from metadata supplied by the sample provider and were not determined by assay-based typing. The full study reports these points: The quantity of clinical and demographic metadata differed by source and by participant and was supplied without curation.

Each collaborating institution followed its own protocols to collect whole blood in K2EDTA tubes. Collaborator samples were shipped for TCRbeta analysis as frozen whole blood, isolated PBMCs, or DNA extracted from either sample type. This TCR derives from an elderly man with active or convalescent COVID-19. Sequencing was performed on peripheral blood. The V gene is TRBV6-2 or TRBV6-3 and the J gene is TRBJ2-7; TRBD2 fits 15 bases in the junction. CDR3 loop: CASSYGTSGRFVQYF. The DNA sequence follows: TGTGCCAGCAGTTATGGGACTAGCGGGAGGTTCGTGCAGTACTTC.